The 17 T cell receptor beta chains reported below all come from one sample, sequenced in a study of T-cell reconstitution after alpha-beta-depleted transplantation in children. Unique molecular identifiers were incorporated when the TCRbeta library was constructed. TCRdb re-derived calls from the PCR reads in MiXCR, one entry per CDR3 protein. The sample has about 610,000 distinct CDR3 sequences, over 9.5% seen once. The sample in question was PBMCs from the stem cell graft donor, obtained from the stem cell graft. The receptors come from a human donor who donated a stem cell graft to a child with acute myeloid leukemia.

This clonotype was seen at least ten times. The DNA for the CDR3 is TGTGCCAGCAATTCCGGGACTAGCGTGGGTGAGCAGTTCTTC. Translating it yields CASNSGTSVGEQFF. The chain uses TRBV6-5 and TRBJ2-1, with 10 bases aligning to TRBD2. Per the germline V gene, CDR1 is MNHEY and CDR2 is SVGAGI. With 7 bases clipped from V and 9 bases from J, the junction kept 9 bases outside the gene matches. The CDR3 consists of 14 residues.

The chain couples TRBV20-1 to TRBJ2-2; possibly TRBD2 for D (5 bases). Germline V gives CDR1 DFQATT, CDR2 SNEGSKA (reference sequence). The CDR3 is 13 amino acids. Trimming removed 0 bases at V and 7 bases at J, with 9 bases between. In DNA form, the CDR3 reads TGCAGTGCTAGAGATATACGGGGCGGGGAGCTGTTTTTT. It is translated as CSARDIRGGELFF.

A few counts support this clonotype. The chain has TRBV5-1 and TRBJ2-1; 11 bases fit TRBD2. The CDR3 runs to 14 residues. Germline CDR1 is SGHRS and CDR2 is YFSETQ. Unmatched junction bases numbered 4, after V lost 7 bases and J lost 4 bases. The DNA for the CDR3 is TGCGCCAGCGGAAGACTAGCGGGGTACAATGAGCAGTTCTTC. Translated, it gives CASGRLAGYNEQFF.

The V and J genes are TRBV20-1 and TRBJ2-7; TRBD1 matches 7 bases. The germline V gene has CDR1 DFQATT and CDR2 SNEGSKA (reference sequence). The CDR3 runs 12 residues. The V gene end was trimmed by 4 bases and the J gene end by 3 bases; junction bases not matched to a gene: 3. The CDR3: CSATGQDYEQYF. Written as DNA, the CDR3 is TGCAGTGCTACTGGACAGGACTACGAGCAGTACTTC.

CDR3 in amino acids: CATSDHGTTGSTQYF. In nucleotides, the CDR3 is TGTGCCACCAGTGATCACGGGACCACGGGGAGTACGCAGTATTTT. The rearrangement links TRBV24-1 to TRBJ2-3; D is tentatively TRBD1 or TRBD2 (5 bases each). V lost 3 bases to trimming and J lost 8 bases, with 17 bases between them. The germline gives CDR1 KGHDR, CDR2 SFDVKD. CDR3 length: 15 residues.

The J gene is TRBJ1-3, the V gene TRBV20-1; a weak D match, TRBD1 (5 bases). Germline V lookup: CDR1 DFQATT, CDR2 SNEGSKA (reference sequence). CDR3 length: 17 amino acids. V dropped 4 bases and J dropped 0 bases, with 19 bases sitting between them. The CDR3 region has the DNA TGCAGTGCTAAGGTCTGGGACGCCCGACTCTCTGGAAACACCATATATTTT. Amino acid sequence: CSAKVWDARLSGNTIYF.

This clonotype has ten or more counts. The CDR3 reads CASSTLAADTQYF. The CDR3 DNA reads TGCGCCAGCAGCACGTTAGCGGCAGATACGCAGTATTTT. The gene calls are TRBV5-1 and TRBJ2-3, with D possibly TRBD2 on 6 matching bases. Trimming removed 4 bases from V and 4 bases from J, with 10 bases in between. Per germline, CDR1 SGHRS and CDR2 YFSETQ. The length of the CDR3 is 13 residues. Supplemented by reference TRBV5-1 and TRBJ2-3, the full variable domain reads KAGVTQTPRYLIKTRGQQVTLSCSPISGHRSVSWYQQTPGQGLQFLFEYFSETQRNKGNFPGRFSGRQFSNSRSEMNVSTLELGDSALYLCASSTLAADTQYFGPGTRLTVL.

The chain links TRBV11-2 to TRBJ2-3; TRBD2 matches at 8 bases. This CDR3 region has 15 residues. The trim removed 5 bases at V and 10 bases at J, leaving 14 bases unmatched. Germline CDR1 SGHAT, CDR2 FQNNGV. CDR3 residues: CASSPAGRAGDPQYF. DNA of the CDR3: TGTGCCAGCAGCCCGGCGGGAAGAGCGGGAGACCCGCAGTATTTT.

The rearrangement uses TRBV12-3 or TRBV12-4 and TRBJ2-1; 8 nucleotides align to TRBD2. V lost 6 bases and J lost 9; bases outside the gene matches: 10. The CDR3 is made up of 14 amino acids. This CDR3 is CASSSEAGAVEQFF. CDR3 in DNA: TGTGCCAGCAGCTCCGAAGCGGGAGCGGTTGAGCAGTTCTTC.

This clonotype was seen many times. The CDR3 nucleotides are TGTGCCAGCAGCTTAGAGCGAGTCGCGGATACGCAGTATTTT. Translated: CASSLERVADTQYF. The chain couples TRBV7-2 to TRBJ2-3; no definite D call. In germline, CDR1 is SGHTA, CDR2 FQGNSA. The V and J ends lost 1 base and 6 bases respectively, with 11 bases between them. CDR3 length: 14 residues. The full variable domain, its missing parts supplied by reference TRBV7-2 and TRBJ2-3, is GAGVSQSPSNKVTEKGKDVELRCDPISGHTALYWYRQSLGQGLEFLIYFQGNSAPDKSGLPSDRFSAERTGGSVSTLTIQRTQQEDSAVYLCASSLERVADTQYFGPGTRLTVL.

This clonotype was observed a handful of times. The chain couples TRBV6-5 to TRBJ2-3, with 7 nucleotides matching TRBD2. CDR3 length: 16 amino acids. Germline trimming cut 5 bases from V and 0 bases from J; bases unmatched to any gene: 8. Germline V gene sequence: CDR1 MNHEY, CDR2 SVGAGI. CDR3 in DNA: TGTGCCAGCAGTCTACATCTAGCGGTTAGCACAGATACGCAGTATTTT. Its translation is CASSLHLAVSTDTQYF.

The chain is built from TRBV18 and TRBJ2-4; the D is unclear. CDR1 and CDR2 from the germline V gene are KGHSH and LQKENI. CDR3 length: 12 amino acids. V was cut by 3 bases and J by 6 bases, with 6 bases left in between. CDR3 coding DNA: TGTGCCAGCTCACCCCTAGGAAACATTCAGTACTTC. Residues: CASSPLGNIQYF. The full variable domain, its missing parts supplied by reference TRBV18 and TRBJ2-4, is NAGVMQNPRHLVRRRGQEARLRCSPMKGHSHVYWYRQLPEEGLKFMVYLQKENIIDESGMPKERFSAEFPKEGPSILRIQQVVRGDSAAYFCASSPLGNIQYFGAGTRLSVL.

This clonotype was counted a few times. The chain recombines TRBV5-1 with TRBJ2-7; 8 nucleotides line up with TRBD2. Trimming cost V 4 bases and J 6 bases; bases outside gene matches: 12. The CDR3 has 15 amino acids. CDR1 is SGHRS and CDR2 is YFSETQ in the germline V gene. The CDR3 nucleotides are TGCGCCAGCAGCCCCCTGGCGACGGGAGGGCCCGAGCAGTACTTC. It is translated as CASSPLATGGPEQYF.

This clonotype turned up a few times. The DNA of the CDR3 is TGCGCCAGCAGCTTGGGGACAGGGACCTACTACGAGCAGTACTTC. Translated: CASSLGTGTYYEQYF. This rearrangement joins TRBV5-1 to TRBJ2-7, with 8 bases aligning to TRBD1. Germline CDR1 reads SGHRS; CDR2 reads YFSETQ. The CDR3 is 15 residues long. V dropped 0 bases and J dropped 3; count of bases not matched to a gene: 5.

The CDR3 is CSADEGNGNQPQHF. The DNA of the CDR3 is TGCAGTGCTGATGAAGGTAATGGCAATCAGCCCCAGCATTTT. The chain carries TRBV20-1 and TRBJ1-5; D call uncertain. The CDR3 spans 14 residues. The germline V and J ends were trimmed by 5 bases and 2 bases, with 13 bases remaining between them. The germline CDR1 and CDR2 sequences are DFQATT and SNEGSKA (reference sequence).

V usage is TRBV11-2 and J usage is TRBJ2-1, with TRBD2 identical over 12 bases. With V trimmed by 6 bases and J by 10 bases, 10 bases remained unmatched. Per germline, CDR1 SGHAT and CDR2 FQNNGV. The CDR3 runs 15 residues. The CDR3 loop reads CASSPSSGRAVEQFF. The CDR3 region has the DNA TGTGCCAGCAGTCCATCTAGCGGGAGGGCCGTAGAGCAGTTCTTC.

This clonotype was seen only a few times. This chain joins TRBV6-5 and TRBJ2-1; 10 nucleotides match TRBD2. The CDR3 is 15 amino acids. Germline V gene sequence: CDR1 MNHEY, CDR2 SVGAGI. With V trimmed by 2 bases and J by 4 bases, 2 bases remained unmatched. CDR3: CASSYVAGGYNEQFF. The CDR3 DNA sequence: TGTGCCAGCAGTTACGTAGCGGGAGGATACAATGAGCAGTTCTTC.